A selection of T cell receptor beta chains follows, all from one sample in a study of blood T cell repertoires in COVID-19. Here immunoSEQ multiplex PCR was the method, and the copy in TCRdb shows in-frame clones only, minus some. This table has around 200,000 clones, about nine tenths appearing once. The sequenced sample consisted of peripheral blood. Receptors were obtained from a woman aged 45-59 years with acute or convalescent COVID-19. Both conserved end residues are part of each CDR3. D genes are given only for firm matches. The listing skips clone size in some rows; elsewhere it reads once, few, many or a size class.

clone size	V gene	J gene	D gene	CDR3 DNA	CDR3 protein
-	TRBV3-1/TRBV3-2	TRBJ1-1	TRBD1	TGTGCCAGCAGCCAAGGGAACTCCCAGGGGGTGACTGAAGCTTTCTTT	CASSQGNSQGVTEAFF
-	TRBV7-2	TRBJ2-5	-	TGTGCCAGCAGCTTAAGTAGGGGCCGAGAGACCCAGTACTTC	CASSLSRGRETQYF
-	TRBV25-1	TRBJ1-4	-	TGTGCCAGCAGTGCTTCCGGAACTAATGAAAAACTGTTTTTT	CASSASGTNEKLFF
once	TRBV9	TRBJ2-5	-	TGTGCCAGCAGCGTTTACGGGAACGGGGAGACCCAGTACTTC	CASSVYGNGETQYF
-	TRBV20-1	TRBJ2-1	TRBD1	TGCAGTGCTAGTGAGTCACCGGGACAGGGGGTCAATGAGCAGTTCTTC	CSASESPGQGVNEQFF
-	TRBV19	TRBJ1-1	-	TGTGCCAGCGCCGTCGGTGGTGACATGAACACTGAAGCTTTCTTT	CASAVGGDMNTEAFF
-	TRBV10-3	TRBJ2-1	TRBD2	TGTGCCATCAGTGAGTCTGGGACTACACCTTACAATGAGCAGTTCTTC	CAISESGTTPYNEQFF
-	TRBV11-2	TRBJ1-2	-	TGTGCCAGCAGCTTAACGACGGCCGGGGGCTACACCTTC	CASSLTTAGGYTF
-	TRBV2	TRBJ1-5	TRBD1	TGTGCCAGCACTACGACAGGGGTGGTAGGTCAGCCCCAGCATTTT	CASTTTGVVGQPQHF
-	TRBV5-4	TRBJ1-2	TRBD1	TGTGCCAGCAGCCTGGGACAGGGGACCTATGGCTACACCTTC	CASSLGQGTYGYTF
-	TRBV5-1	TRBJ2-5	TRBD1	TGCGCCAGCCTAGGACAGGTCCAAGAGACCCAGTACTTC	CASLGQVQETQYF
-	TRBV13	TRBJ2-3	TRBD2	TGTGCCAGCAGCTTAGGGCTAGCGGGGGGCAGGGCAGATACGCAGTATTTT	CASSLGLAGGRADTQYF
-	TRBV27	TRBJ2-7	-	TGTGCCAGCAGTCCGAACCCGGGATTGGAGATCGAGCAGTACTTC	CASSPNPGLEIEQYF
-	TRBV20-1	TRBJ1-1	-	TGCAGTGCTAGAGGACACGGCGAAGCTTTCTTT	CSARGHGEAFF
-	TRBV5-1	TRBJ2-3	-	TGCGCCAGCAGCTTGGCGGTGGCAGGAGATACGCAGTATTTT	CASSLAVAGDTQYF
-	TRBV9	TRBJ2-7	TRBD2	TGTGCCAGCAGGCTCCGCGCCACTAGCGGGGTTTCCTACGAGCAGTACTTC	CASRLRATSGVSYEQYF
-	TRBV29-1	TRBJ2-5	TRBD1	TGCAGCCACGGGACAGCCCCCGGGGAGACCCAGTACTTC	CSHGTAPGETQYF
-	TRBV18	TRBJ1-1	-	TGTGCCAGCTCACGACAAATGAACACTGAAGCTTTCTTT	CASSRQMNTEAFF
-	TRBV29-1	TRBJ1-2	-	TGCAGCGTTATGACAGACGGCAATGGCTACACCTTC	CSVMTDGNGYTF
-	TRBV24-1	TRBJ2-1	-	TGTGCCACCAGTGACTCCGGGACAAAAAACTACAATGAGCAGTTCTTC	CATSDSGTKNYNEQFF
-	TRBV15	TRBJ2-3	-	TGTGCCACCAGCAGAGAACTAACCACAGATACGCAGTATTTT	CATSRELTTDTQYF
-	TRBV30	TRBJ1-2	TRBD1	TGTGCCTGGAGATTACAGGGGATCTATGGCTACACCTTC	CAWRLQGIYGYTF
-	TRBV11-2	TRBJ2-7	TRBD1	TGTGCCAGCAGCCCCCCTGGACAGGGTGGCGAGCAGTACTTC	CASSPPGQGGEQYF
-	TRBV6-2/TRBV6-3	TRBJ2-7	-	TGTGCCAGCACCCCGGGACTGGCCCTTCGGCACGAGCAGTACTTC	CASTPGLALRHEQYF
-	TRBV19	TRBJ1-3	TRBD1	TGTGCCAGTAGAGACAGGGCTTCTGGAAACACCATATATTTT	CASRDRASGNTIYF
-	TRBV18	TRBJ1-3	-	TGTGCCAGCTCACCACCCACAGAATCTGGAAACACCATATATTTT	CASSPPTESGNTIYF
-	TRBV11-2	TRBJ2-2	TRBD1	TGTGCCAGCAGCCTAGTGGGGACAGACACCGGGGAGCTGTTTTTT	CASSLVGTDTGELFF
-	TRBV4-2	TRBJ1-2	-	TGTGCCAGCAGCCAAGATGACGCCAGCCGAGGGGGCTACACCTTC	CASSQDDASRGGYTF
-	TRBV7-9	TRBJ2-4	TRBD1	TGTGCCAGCAGCCCAGGGGACAGGGTACTAGCCAAAAACATTCAGTACTTC	CASSPGDRVLAKNIQYF
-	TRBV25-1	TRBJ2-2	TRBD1	TGTGCCAGCGCTGCAGGGGGAAGGCTGTTTTTT	CASAAGGRLFF
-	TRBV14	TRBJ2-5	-	TGTGCCAGCAGCCAAGCGCAAACCCCCGGGACCCAGTACTTC	CASSQAQTPGTQYF
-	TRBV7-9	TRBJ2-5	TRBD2	TGTGCCAGCAGCTTAGTGGCTAGCGGGAAAGAGACCCAGTACTTC	CASSLVASGKETQYF
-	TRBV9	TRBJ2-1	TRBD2	TGTGCCAGCAGCGCACTAGCGGGGAGATACAATGAGCAGTTCTTC	CASSALAGRYNEQFF
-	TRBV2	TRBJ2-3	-	TGTGCCAGCAGTGACCGCGGGAAGACGCAGTATTTT	CASSDRGKTQYF